The subject of this entry is one T cell receptor beta chain. The data derive from a study of blood T cell repertoires in COVID-19. Study background: Collection of acute and convalescent COVID-19 samples took place in the United States, Italy and Spain. The analysed material was cDNA or gDNA that came from T cells, B-cell-depleted T cells, or PBMCs.

The authors' processing: Amplification of reference gene primers provided the estimated nucleated cell counts. Profiling relied on immunoSEQ multiplex PCR, and the TCRdb table lists in-frame clones only, not all of them. The V and J calls and clone size were taken over from that table, and D and trimming were inferred from the DNA. The sample records approximately 260,000 clones, around 87% being singletons. CDR3 size: 12 residues. This clonotype originated in a man between 60 and 70 years old who had recovered from COVID-19. Sequenced material: peripheral blood. The gene calls are TRBV21-1 and TRBJ1-1; TRBD1 is taken as the D call from the table, unchecked against the DNA. TRBV21-1 is marked as a pseudogene. The CDR3, as DNA: TGTGCCAGCAGCAAAATAGGGGTCGAAGCTTTCTTT. It is translated as CASSKIGVEAFF.